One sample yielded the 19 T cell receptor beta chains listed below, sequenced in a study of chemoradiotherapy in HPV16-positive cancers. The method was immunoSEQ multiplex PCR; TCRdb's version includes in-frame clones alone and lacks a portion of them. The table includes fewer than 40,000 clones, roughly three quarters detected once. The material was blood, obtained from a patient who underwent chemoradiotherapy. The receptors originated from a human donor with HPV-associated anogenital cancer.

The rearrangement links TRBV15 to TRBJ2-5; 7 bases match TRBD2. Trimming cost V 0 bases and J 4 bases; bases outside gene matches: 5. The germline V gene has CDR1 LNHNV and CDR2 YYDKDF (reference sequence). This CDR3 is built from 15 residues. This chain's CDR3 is CATSRDRSGGETQYF. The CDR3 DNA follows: TGTGCCACCAGCAGAGATCGCTCGGGGGGAGAGACCCAGTACTTC.

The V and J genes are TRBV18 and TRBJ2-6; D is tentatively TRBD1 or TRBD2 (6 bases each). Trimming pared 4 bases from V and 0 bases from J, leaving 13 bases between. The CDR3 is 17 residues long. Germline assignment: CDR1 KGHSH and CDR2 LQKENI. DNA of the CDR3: TGTGCCAGCTCACGGGACGGGGGCCTCTCTGGGGCCAACGTCCTGACTTTC. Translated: CASSRDGGLSGANVLTF.

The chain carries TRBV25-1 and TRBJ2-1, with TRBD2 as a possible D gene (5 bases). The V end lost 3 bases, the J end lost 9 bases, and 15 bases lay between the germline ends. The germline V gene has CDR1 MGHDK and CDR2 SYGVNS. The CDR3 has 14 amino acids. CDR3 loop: CASSDSYLGGEQFF. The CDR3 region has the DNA TGTGCCAGCAGTGACAGCTACCTCGGAGGTGAGCAGTTCTTC.

CDR3 sequence reads: CATSRIRRSLDEQYF. DNA for the CDR3: TGTGCCACCAGCAGAATACGCAGGTCCCTTGACGAGCAGTACTTC. V is TRBV15 and J is TRBJ2-7; D is unclear. This CDR3 has 15 amino acids. V dropped 2 bases and J dropped 5 bases, with 16 bases sitting between them. The V gene's germline CDR1 is LNHNV and CDR2 YYDKDF (reference sequence).

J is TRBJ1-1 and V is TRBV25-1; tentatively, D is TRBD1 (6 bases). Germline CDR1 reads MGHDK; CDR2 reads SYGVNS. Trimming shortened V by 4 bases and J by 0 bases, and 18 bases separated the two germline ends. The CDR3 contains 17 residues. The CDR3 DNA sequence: TGTGCCAGCAGTGGACGCAGGACAGAATATCTGAACACTGAAGCTTTCTTT. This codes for CASSGRRTEYLNTEAFF.

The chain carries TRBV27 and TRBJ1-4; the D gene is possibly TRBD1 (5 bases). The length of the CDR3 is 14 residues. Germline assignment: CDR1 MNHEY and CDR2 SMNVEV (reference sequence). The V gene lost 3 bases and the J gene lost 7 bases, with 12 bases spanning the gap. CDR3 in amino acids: CASSLTRRGEKLFF. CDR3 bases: TGTGCCAGCAGTTTGACAAGGAGGGGTGAAAAACTGTTTTTT.

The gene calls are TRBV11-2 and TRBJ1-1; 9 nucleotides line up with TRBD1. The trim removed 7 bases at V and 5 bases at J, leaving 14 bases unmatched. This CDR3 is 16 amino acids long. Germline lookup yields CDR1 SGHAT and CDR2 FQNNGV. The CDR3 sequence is CASTNPYRGRSTEAFF. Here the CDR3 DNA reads TGTGCCAGCACCAACCCGTACAGGGGGCGTAGTACTGAAGCTTTCTTT. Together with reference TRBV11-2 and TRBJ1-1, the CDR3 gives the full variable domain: EAGVAQSPRYKIIEKRQSVAFWCNPISGHATLYWYQQILGQGPKLLIQFQNNGVVDDSQLPKDRFSAERLKGVDSTLKIQPAKLEDSAVYLCASTNPYRGRSTEAFFGQGTRLTVV.

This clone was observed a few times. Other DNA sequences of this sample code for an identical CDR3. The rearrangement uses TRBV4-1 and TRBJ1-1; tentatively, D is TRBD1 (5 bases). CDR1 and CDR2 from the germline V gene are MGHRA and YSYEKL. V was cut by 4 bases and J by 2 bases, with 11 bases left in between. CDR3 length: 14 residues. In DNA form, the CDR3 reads TGCGCCAGCAGCCCGAGACAGCTCAACACTGAAGCTTTCTTT. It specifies CASSPRQLNTEAFF.

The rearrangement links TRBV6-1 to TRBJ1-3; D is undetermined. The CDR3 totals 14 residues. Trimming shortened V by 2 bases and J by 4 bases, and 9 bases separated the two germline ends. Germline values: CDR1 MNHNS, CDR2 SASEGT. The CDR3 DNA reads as TGTGCCAGCAGTGAATTAGCATACGGAAACACCATATATTTT. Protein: CASSELAYGNTIYF.

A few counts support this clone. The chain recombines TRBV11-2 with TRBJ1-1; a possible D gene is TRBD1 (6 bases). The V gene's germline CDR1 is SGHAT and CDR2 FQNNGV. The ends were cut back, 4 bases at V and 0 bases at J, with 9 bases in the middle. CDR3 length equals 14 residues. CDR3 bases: TGTGCCAGCAGCTCGGGACACTTGAACACTGAAGCTTTCTTT. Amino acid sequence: CASSSGHLNTEAFF.

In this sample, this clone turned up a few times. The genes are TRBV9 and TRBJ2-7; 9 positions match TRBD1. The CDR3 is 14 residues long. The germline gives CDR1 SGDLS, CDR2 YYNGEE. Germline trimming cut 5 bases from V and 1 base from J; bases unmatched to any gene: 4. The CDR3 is CASSRDRDSYEQYF. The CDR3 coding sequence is TGTGCCAGCAGTAGGGACAGGGATTCCTACGAGCAGTACTTC.

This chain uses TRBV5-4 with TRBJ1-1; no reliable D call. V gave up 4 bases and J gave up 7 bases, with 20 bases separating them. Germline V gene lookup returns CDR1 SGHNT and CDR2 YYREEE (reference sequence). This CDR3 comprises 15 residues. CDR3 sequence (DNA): TGTGCCAGCAGCCACCCGAACCCTGGGGAGATTGAAGCTTTCTTT. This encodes CASSHPNPGEIEAFF. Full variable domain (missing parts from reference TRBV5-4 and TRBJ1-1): ETGVTQSPTHLIKTRGQQVTLRCSSQSGHNTVSWYQQALGQGPQFIFQYYREEENGRGNFPPRFSGLQFPNYSSELNVNALELDDSALYLCASSHPNPGEIEAFFGQGTRLTVV.

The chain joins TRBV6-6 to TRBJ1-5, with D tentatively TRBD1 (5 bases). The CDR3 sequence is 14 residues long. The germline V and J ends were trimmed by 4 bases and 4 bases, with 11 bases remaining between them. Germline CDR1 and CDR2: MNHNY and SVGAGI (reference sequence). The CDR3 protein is CASSWGEGNQPQHF. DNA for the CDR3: TGTGCCAGCAGTTGGGGGGAGGGGAATCAGCCCCAGCATTTT.

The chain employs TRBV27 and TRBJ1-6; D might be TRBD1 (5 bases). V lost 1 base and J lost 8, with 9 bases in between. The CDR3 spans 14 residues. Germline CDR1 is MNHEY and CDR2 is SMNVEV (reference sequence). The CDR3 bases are TGTGCCAGCAGTTTATGGGGGGGTTATTCACCCCTCCACTTT. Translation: CASSLWGGYSPLHF.

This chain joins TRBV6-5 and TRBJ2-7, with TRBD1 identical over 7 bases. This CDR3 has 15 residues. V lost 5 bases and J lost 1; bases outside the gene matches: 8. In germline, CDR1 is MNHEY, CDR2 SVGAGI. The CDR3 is CASSPRQGSSYEQYF. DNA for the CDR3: TGTGCCAGCAGTCCCCGACAGGGTAGTTCCTACGAGCAGTACTTC.

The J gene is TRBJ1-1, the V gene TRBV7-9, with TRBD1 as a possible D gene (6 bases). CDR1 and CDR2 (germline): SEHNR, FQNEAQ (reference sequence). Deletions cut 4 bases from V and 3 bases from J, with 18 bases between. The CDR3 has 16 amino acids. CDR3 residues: CASSSSWRGGDTEAFF. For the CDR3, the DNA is TGTGCCAGCAGCTCCTCCTGGAGGGGGGGAGACACTGAAGCTTTCTTT.

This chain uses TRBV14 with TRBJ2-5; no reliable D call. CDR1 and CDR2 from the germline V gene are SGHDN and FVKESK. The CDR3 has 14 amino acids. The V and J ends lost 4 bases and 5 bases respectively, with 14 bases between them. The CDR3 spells CASSPALVGETQYF. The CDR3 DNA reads TGTGCCAGCAGCCCTGCCTTAGTGGGGGAGACCCAGTACTTC.

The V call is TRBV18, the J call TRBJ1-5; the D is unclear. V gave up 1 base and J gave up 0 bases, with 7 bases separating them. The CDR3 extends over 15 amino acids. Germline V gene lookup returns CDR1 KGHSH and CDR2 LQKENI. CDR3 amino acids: CASSPQHDSNQPQHF. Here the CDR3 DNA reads TGTGCCAGCTCACCACAACACGATAGCAATCAGCCCCAGCATTTT.

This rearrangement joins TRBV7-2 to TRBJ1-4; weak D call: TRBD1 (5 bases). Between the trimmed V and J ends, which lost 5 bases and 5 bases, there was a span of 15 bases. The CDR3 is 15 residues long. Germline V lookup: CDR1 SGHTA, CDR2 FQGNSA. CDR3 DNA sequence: TGTGCCAGCAGCCCCAGGGAGGGGTCGAATGAAAAACTGTTTTTT. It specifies CASSPREGSNEKLFF.